Listed below are T cell receptor beta chains from one sample, sequenced in a study of shared clonotypes between healthy human individuals. The data were produced by immunoSEQ multiplex PCR, yet TCRdb's version contains in-frame clones alone and is incomplete. The sample lists about 1.5 million clones, 96% occurring once. Input material: naive CD4+ T cells sorted from blood. All receptors derive from a young man in good health. Both conserved end residues are part of each CDR3. Fields, in order: clone size, J gene, D gene, V gene, CDR3 protein, CDR3 DNA. D genes are given only for firm matches. Not all rows give a size; the values are once, few, many and, for expanded clones, a class.

. TRBJ1-6 . TRBV6-5 CASSYESGSPLHF TGTGCCAGCAGTTACGAGTCCGGGAGTCCCCTCCACTTT
. TRBJ2-2 TRBD1 TRBV5-1 CASSLAQGDGELFF TGCGCCAGCAGCTTGGCTCAGGGGGACGGGGAGCTGTTTTTT
. TRBJ2-2 . TRBV27 CASSLGAGWDTGELFF TGTGCCAGCAGTTTAGGGGCAGGGTGGGACACCGGGGAGCTGTTTTTT
. TRBJ2-7 TRBD2 TRBV7-2 CASRGAGGNEQYF TGTGCCAGCAGGGGAGCGGGAGGTAACGAGCAGTACTTC
once TRBJ2-5 . TRBV18 CASSPPGTYQETQYF TGTGCCAGCTCACCACCTGGGACGTATCAAGAGACCCAGTACTTC
once TRBJ2-1 TRBD2 TRBV7-3 CASSFFSTSGRDEQFF TGTGCCAGCAGCTTTTTTAGCACTAGCGGGAGAGATGAGCAGTTCTTC
. TRBJ1-2 . TRBV6-1 CASSEGVGGIGTF TGTGCCAGCAGTGAAGGTGTAGGGGGGATTGGGACCTTC
. TRBJ2-5 . TRBV9 CASSVSSGALGETQYF TGTGCCAGCAGCGTATCTTCAGGAGCCCTCGGGGAGACCCAGTACTTC
. TRBJ1-4 TRBD1 TRBV5-1 CASSGGQGKKLFF TGCGCCAGCAGCGGAGGACAGGGAAAAAAACTGTTTTTT
once TRBJ2-5 TRBD1 TRBV2 CAGHRDRGETQYF TGTGCCGGCCACCGGGACAGGGGAGAGACCCAGTACTTC
. TRBJ2-5 TRBD1 TRBV5-1 CATSTGTGGETQYF TGCGCCACCTCAACTGGGACAGGGGGAGAGACCCAGTACTTC
. TRBJ2-3 . TRBV5-1 CASSTEGSTDTQYF TGCGCCAGCAGTACCGAGGGAAGCACAGATACGCAGTATTTT
. TRBJ2-6 TRBD1 TRBV27 CASSIRQGASSGANVLTF TGTGCCAGCAGTATAAGACAGGGGGCGAGCTCTGGGGCCAACGTCCTGACTTTC
. TRBJ1-1 . TRBV9 CASSVGVRGTEAFF TGTGCCAGCAGCGTAGGAGTCAGGGGAACTGAAGCTTTCTTT
. TRBJ1-3 . TRBV18 CASSPLGEGNTIYF TGTGCCAGCTCACCACTAGGGGAAGGAAACACCATATATTTT
. TRBJ2-5 TRBD1 TRBV4-3 CASSQDRKGAEETQYF TGCGCCAGCAGCCAAGATCGGAAGGGGGCTGAGGAGACCCAGTACTTC
. TRBJ2-7 . TRBV27 CASSSRGGGTFRGNPYEQYF TGTGCCAGCAGTTCTAGGGGGGGCGGGACTTTCCGCGGGAACCCCTACGAGCAGTACTTC
. TRBJ2-7 . TRBV5-1 CASSLVHSGSYEQYF TGCGCCAGCAGCTTGGTTCATAGCGGAAGCTACGAGCAGTACTTC
. TRBJ2-6 . TRBV9 CASSVAGSGANVLTF TGTGCCAGCAGCGTAGCGGGCTCAGGGGCCAACGTCCTGACTTTC
. TRBJ1-1 . TRBV15 CATSRGRNTEAFF TGTGCCACCAGCAGAGGTCGGAACACTGAAGCTTTCTTT
. TRBJ2-2 . TRBV5-1 CASSLVGQSHGELFF TGCGCCAGCAGCTTGGTAGGACAGTCTCACGGGGAGCTGTTTTTT
. TRBJ1-5 TRBD1 TRBV12-5 CASGLTGTGGNQPQHF TGTGCTAGTGGTTTGACCGGGACAGGGGGGAATCAGCCCCAGCATTTT
. TRBJ1-4 . TRBV19 CASSKLPASEKLFF TGTGCCAGTAGCAAGTTACCGGCGAGTGAAAAACTGTTTTTT
. TRBJ2-3 . TRBV27 CATWGTTTDTQYF TGTGCCACCTGGGGTACCACCACAGATACGCAGTATTTT
. TRBJ2-5 . TRBV6-6 CASASNRAGTQETQYF TGTGCCAGCGCATCGAACCGCGCAGGGACCCAAGAGACCCAGTACTTC
. TRBJ2-5 . TRBV27 CASSPTPLGTQETQYF TGTGCCAGCAGTCCCACGCCTCTAGGGACTCAAGAGACCCAGTACTTC
once TRBJ2-7 . TRBV4-3 CASSQMPTASYEQYF TGCGCCAGCAGCCAAATGCCGACAGCTTCCTACGAGCAGTACTTC
. TRBJ2-2 TRBD2 TRBV19 CASSFLAGRGTGELFF TGTGCCAGTAGTTTCCTAGCGGGAAGGGGAACCGGGGAGCTGTTTTTT
. TRBJ1-5 TRBD1 TRBV7-2 CASSQAWDRVNQPQHF TGTGCCAGCAGCCAAGCCTGGGACAGGGTAAATCAGCCCCAGCATTTT
. TRBJ2-2 . TRBV10-1 CASSPTRGNTGELFF TGCGCCAGCAGTCCTACTAGGGGGAACACCGGGGAGCTGTTTTTT
. TRBJ2-7 . TRBV7-2 CASSLVSVDYEQYF TGTGCCAGCAGCTTAGTTTCGGTAGACTACGAGCAGTACTTC
. TRBJ2-3 . TRBV11-2 CASSLALIRRDPRGTQYF TGTGCCAGCAGCTTAGCCCTGATTCGGCGGGACCCTCGGGGTACGCAGTATTTT
. TRBJ1-2 . TRBV29-1 CSVELLGGYTF TGCAGCGTTGAGCTTTTGGGAGGCTACACCTTC